The 27 T cell receptor beta chains below all came from one sample that was sequenced in a study of blood T cell repertoires in COVID-19. This table comes from immunoSEQ multiplex PCR, and its TCRdb copy is limited to in-frame clones, with some not included. The sample holds 85,000 to 130,000 clones, around 75% seen once. The sample was peripheral blood. All receptors derive from a human donor with acute or convalescent COVID-19. The donor label of this sample is uncertain.

This clone showed up many times. The rearrangement joins TRBV7-9 to TRBJ1-1, with unresolved D. V lost 1 base, J lost 7 bases, and 7 bases lay in between. The CDR3 has 12 residues. The germline gives CDR1 SEHNR, CDR2 FQNEAQ (reference sequence). CDR3 amino acids: CASSLVADEAFF. The CDR3 nucleotides are TGTGCCAGCAGCTTAGTGGCAGATGAAGCTTTCTTT.

The chain combines TRBV4-1 with TRBJ1-4, with 8 bases that match TRBD1. The CDR3 spans 18 residues. J was trimmed by 8 bases and V by 0 bases; bases with no gene match: 14. The V gene's germline CDR1 is MGHRA and CDR2 YSYEKL. The CDR3 DNA reads as TGCGCCAGCAGCCAAGAAGACAGGGGCACTGGGATAGAGGAAAAACTGTTTTTT. The encoded protein is CASSQEDRGTGIEEKLFF.

This clone was seen ten or more times. The V call is TRBV28, the J call TRBJ1-1; D may be TRBD1 (5 bases). This CDR3 region has 15 residues. The V gene's germline CDR1 is MDHEN and CDR2 SYDVKM. V lost 10 bases and J 5 bases, leaving 23 bases between the germline ends. The CDR3 coding sequence is TGTGCCACCACGGGGGGTGGGGTTGGGGAGACTGAAGCTTTCTTT. It translates to CATTGGGVGETEAFF.

The CDR3 protein is CASSADRRQGNGYTF. CDR3 in DNA: TGTGCCAGTAGTGCCGACCGCCGACAGGGGAACGGCTACACCTTC. The V call is TRBV19, the J call TRBJ1-2, with 8 bases that match TRBD1. Germline CDR1 and CDR2: LNHDA and SQIVND (reference sequence). The CDR3 loop spans 15 amino acids. With V trimmed by 5 bases and J by 8 bases, 13 bases remained unmatched.

This clone appeared once. This sequence joins TRBV2 and TRBJ2-2; 12 positions match TRBD2. After removal of 6 bases from V and 1 base from J, the junction contained 0 bases not matched to a gene. The CDR3 contains 15 residues. Germline V gene sequence: CDR1 SNHLY, CDR2 FYNNEI. CDR3 DNA: TGTGCCAGCAGGGGACTAGCGGGGAACACCGGGGAGCTGTTTTTT. Protein sequence: CASRGLAGNTGELFF.

This chain connects TRBV4-2 to TRBJ1-4; 11 bases are a match to TRBD1. Germline V CDR1 and CDR2: LGHNA, YNFKEQ. The J segment lost 8 bases and the V segment lost 4 bases, leaving 6 bases of the junction unmatched. The CDR3 extends over 15 amino acids. The CDR3 loop is CASSPTGTGGEKLFF. In DNA form, the CDR3 reads TGTGCCAGCAGCCCGACCGGGACAGGGGGAGAAAAACTGTTTTTT.

The J gene is TRBJ2-5, the V gene TRBV15, with 8 nucleotides matching TRBD1. The CDR3 extends over 16 amino acids. CDR1 LNHNV and CDR2 YYDKDF come from the germline V gene (reference sequence). J gave up 5 bases and V 0 bases, and 8 bases lay outside the gene matches. CDR3 nucleotides: TGTGCCACCAGCAGAGATTGGCCAGGGGGCGGTGAGACCCAGTACTTC. Amino acid sequence: CATSRDWPGGGETQYF.

This chain connects TRBV2 to TRBJ2-5, with D perhaps matching TRBD2 (6 bases). The V end lost 6 bases, the J end lost 5 bases, and 10 bases lay between the germline ends. Germline V gene lookup returns CDR1 SNHLY and CDR2 FYNNEI. CDR3 length: 12 residues. CDR3 nucleotide sequence: TGTGCCAGCAGCGGGGGAATGGAGACCCAGTACTTC. Encoded protein: CASSGGMETQYF.

V is TRBV18 and J is TRBJ1-4; D uncertain. V was cut by 3 bases and J by 8 bases, with 10 bases left in between. CDR1 and CDR2 (germline): KGHSH, LQKENI. The CDR3 loop spans 13 amino acids. Here the CDR3 reads CASSPDGGEKLFF. CDR3 coding DNA: TGTGCCAGCTCACCTGACGGCGGCGAAAAACTGTTTTTT.

This clone has a handful of counts. The chain combines TRBV19 with TRBJ1-2, with D hard to call. The CDR3 extends over 12 amino acids. Looked up from germline, CDR1 is LNHDA and CDR2 is SQIVND (reference sequence). V lost 10 bases to trimming and J lost 4 bases, with 13 bases between them. The CDR3 sequence is CATRELAYGYTF. The CDR3 DNA is TGTGCCACCCGGGAGTTAGCCTATGGCTACACCTTC.

This clone came up once. The chain recombines TRBV11-2 with TRBJ1-4; TRBD1 might be the D (6 bases). Germline V CDR1 and CDR2: SGHAT, FQNNGV. The CDR3 has 15 amino acids. With 2 bases removed from V and 4 bases from J, the gap between germline ends came to 11 bases. CDR3 loop: CASSLQGWGNEKLFF. CDR3 DNA sequence: TGTGCCAGCAGCTTACAGGGGTGGGGTAATGAAAAACTGTTTTTT.

This clone was picked up one time. V and J are TRBV4-1 and TRBJ1-1; possible D gene TRBD1, 6 bases. The germline V gene encodes CDR1 MGHRA and CDR2 YSYEKL. V was shortened by 1 base and J by 11 bases, with 20 bases between the two germline ends. The length of the CDR3 is 15 residues. CDR3 nucleotide sequence: TGCGCCAGCAGCCAAGTGTTATCCAGGGGAGAAGGGGCTTTCTTT. It codes for CASSQVLSRGEGAFF.

The chain joins TRBV29-1 to TRBJ1-1; D gene unclear. This CDR3 comprises 14 residues. Trimming stripped 7 bases from V and 2 bases from J, with 17 bases between. In germline, CDR1 is SQVTM, CDR2 ANQGSEA. CDR3 residues: CSGLRKDTNTEAFF. In nucleotides, the CDR3 is TGCAGCGGTCTGAGAAAAGACACCAACACTGAAGCTTTCTTT. Full variable domain (rest looked up from reference TRBV29-1 and TRBJ1-1): SAVISQKPSRDICQRGTSLTIQCQVDSQVTMMFWYRQQPGQSLTLIATANQGSEATYESGFVIDKFPISRPNLTFSTLTVSNMSPEDSSIYLCSGLRKDTNTEAFFGQGTRLTVV.

This chain joins TRBV7-8 and TRBJ2-7; TRBD1 matches at 7 bases. The CDR3 consists of 14 residues. The germline V gene has CDR1 SGHVS and CDR2 FQNEAQ. V lost 5 bases, J lost 4 bases, and 8 bases stayed unmatched. CDR3 residues: CASSPERQGYEQYF. The CDR3 DNA is TGTGCCAGCAGCCCAGAGAGACAGGGTTACGAGCAGTACTTC.

The chain is built from TRBV5-1 and TRBJ2-3; D may be TRBD2 (7 bases). The CDR3 runs 14 residues. The V gene's germline CDR1 is SGHRS and CDR2 YFSETQ. Trimming cost V 7 bases and J 2 bases, with 14 bases left between them. Here the CDR3 DNA reads TGCGCCAGCGGCTCGGGGGGCCCCACAGATACGCAGTATTTT. Translated: CASGSGGPTDTQYF.

The chain combines TRBV28 with TRBJ2-3, with D perhaps TRBD2 (6 bases). Germline V gene sequence: CDR1 MDHEN, CDR2 SYDVKM. V was clipped by 2 bases and J by 3 bases, with 9 bases between them. The length of the CDR3 is 14 residues. The CDR3 reads CASSLGGETDTQYF. For the CDR3, the DNA is TGTGCCAGCAGTTTAGGCGGGGAAACAGATACGCAGTATTTT.

The chain couples TRBV23-1 to TRBJ1-6, with D possibly being TRBD1 (6 bases). TRBV23-1 falls under the ORF class, with uncertain function. The CDR3 has 15 residues. V was clipped by 7 bases and J by 6 bases, with 16 bases between them. The CDR3 loop is CASTLGTSSNSPLHF. CDR3 in DNA: TGCGCCAGCACCCTCGGGACATCCAGTAATTCACCCCTCCACTTT.

This clone appeared many times. The chain combines TRBV30 with TRBJ1-3; D might be TRBD1 (5 bases). The CDR3 is made up of 14 amino acids. V gave up 0 bases and J gave up 2 bases, with 8 bases separating them. From germline, CDR1 is GTSNPN and CDR2 SVGIG (reference sequence). The CDR3 region is CAWSVGGAGNTIYF. In DNA, the CDR3 is TGTGCCTGGAGTGTGGGGGGAGCTGGAAACACCATATATTTT. The whole variable domain, filled in from reference TRBV30 and TRBJ1-3, reads SQTIHQWPATLVQPVGSPLSLECTVEGTSNPNLYWYRQAAGRGLQLLFYSVGIGQISSEVPQNLSASRPQDRQFILSSKKLLLSDSGFYLCAWSVGGAGNTIYFGEGSWLTVV.

This clone was recorded at least ten times. This rearrangement joins TRBV28 to TRBJ2-1; 8 bases map to TRBD2. The CDR3 contains 15 residues. The J segment lost 8 bases and the V segment lost 5 bases, leaving 11 bases of the junction unmatched. Germline V lookup: CDR1 MDHEN, CDR2 SYDVKM. The CDR3 spells CASSAVAGFSYEQFF. DNA for the CDR3: TGTGCCAGCAGTGCAGTAGCGGGGTTTTCATATGAGCAGTTCTTC.

The J gene is TRBJ2-3, the V gene TRBV18; D ambiguous. Germline CDR1 is KGHSH and CDR2 is LQKENI. V lost 5 bases to trimming and J lost 0 bases, with 12 bases between them. The CDR3 covers 15 residues. CDR3 sequence (DNA): TGTGCCAGCTCAACATACGCAGAAAGCACAGATACGCAGTATTTT. Encoded protein: CASSTYAESTDTQYF.

The chain has TRBV18 and TRBJ2-1, with TRBD2 matching over 8 bases. With V trimmed by 3 bases and J by 0 bases, 4 bases remained unmatched. Per germline, CDR1 KGHSH and CDR2 LQKENI. The CDR3 runs 16 residues. This CDR3 reads CASSPLAGGSYNEQFF. The CDR3 nucleotides are TGTGCCAGCTCACCTCTTGCGGGGGGCTCCTACAATGAGCAGTTCTTC.

This rearrangement joins TRBV28 to TRBJ1-2; TRBD1 agrees at 10 bases. V was clipped by 5 bases and J by 0 bases; unmatched bases: 6. The CDR3 sequence is 16 residues long. Germline values: CDR1 MDHEN, CDR2 SYDVKM. The CDR3 reads CASSTGTGESNYGYTF. The CDR3 DNA sequence: TGTGCCAGCAGTACCGGGACAGGGGAATCTAACTATGGCTACACCTTC.

This chain uses TRBV6-2 or TRBV6-3 with TRBJ2-5; 10 bases fit TRBD2. Looked up from germline, CDR1 is MNHEY and CDR2 is SVGEGT. Unmatched junction bases numbered 4, after V lost 0 bases and J lost 0 bases. This CDR3 comprises 17 residues. In nucleotides, the CDR3 is TGTGCCAGCAGTTACTCAAGGACTAGCGGCTACCAAGAGACCCAGTACTTC. Translated, it gives CASSYSRTSGYQETQYF.

The genes are TRBV2 and TRBJ1-1, with 7 bases lining up with TRBD1. V trimming: 6 bases; J trimming: 0 bases; junction bases outside the gene matches: 4. CDR3 size: 14 residues. The germline gives CDR1 SNHLY, CDR2 FYNNEI. In DNA form, the CDR3 reads TGTGCCAGCAGATCGACAGGGATGAACACTGAAGCTTTCTTT. Encoded protein: CASRSTGMNTEAFF.

This chain connects TRBV29-1 to TRBJ1-2, with 7 nucleotides matching TRBD1. This CDR3 contains 12 residues. In germline, CDR1 is SQVTM, CDR2 ANQGSEA. Unmatched junction bases numbered 4, after V lost 1 base and J lost 8 bases. The CDR3 DNA follows: TGCAGCGTTGAAGTCCAGGGGGAGGGCTACACCTTC. Protein: CSVEVQGEGYTF.

This clone showed up just a few times. The rearrangement links TRBV7-6 to TRBJ2-5; D not resolved. Germline V gives CDR1 SGHVS, CDR2 FNYEAQ. Trimming left V 3 bases short and J 3 bases short, with 11 bases between. The CDR3 is 14 residues long. CDR3 coding DNA: TGTGCCAGCAGCTTCTCAGGTCCTAAAGAGACCCAGTACTTC. Its protein product is CASSFSGPKETQYF.

The CDR3 spells CASTDAAGRSTDTQYF. CDR3 coding DNA: TGTGCCAGTACCGATGCGGCGGGCAGAAGCACAGATACGCAGTATTTT. V gene TRBV19 combines with J gene TRBJ2-3, with D perhaps TRBD2 (5 bases). This CDR3 has 16 residues. Looked up from germline, CDR1 is LNHDA and CDR2 is SQIVND (reference sequence). Trimming left V 7 bases short and J 0 bases short, with 17 bases between.